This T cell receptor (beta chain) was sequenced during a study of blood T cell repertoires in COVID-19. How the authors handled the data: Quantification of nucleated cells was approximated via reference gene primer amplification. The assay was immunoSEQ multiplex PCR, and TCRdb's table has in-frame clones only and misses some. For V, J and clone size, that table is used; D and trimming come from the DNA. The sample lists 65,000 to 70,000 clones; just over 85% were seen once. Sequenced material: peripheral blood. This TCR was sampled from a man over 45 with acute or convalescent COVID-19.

The CDR3 DNA reads as TGCGCCAGCAGCCAAGATAATTGGGGAGGGAGAAGTGGCACCGGGGAGCTGTTTTTT. This gives the protein CASSQDNWGGRSGTGELFF. This sequence joins TRBV4-1 and TRBJ2-2, with TRBD2 identical over 7 bases. The germline V gene encodes CDR1 MGHRA and CDR2 YSYEKL. The CDR3 runs to 19 residues. With V trimmed by 0 bases and J by 4 bases, 14 bases remained unmatched.